Listed below are T cell receptor beta chains from one sample, sequenced in a study of human T cells and chemical hapten exposure. TCRdb processed the RACE reads anew with MiXCR; each CDR3 protein has one entry. Found here are 45,000 to 60,000 distinct CDR3 sequences, about a tenth of them singletons; the top ten hold about an eighth. The sequencing used whole blood, collected in connection with sensitization to the hapten diphenylcyclopropenone (DPC). Every receptor here comes from a woman aged 40-49 years with alopecia areata. Some clones in this sample may be carry-over from other donors' samples. The CDR3 runs from the conserved cysteine through the conserved F or W. Each record gives: J gene, V gene, D gene, clone size, CDR3 DNA, CDR3 protein. A D gene is named only where the DNA matches it firmly. Part of the rows lack a size; the others show once, few, many or a class for expanded clones.

j_gene: TRBJ2-7
v_gene: TRBV15
d_gene: TRBD1
abundance: many
CDR3nt: TGTGCCACCAGCAGAGGGACAGGGGGGTTCGGGCAGTACTTC
CDR3aa: CATSRGTGGFGQYF

j_gene: TRBJ1-6
v_gene: TRBV7-9
d_gene: TRBD1
abundance: many
CDR3nt: TGTGCCAGCAGCCACCAGACAGGGGTGCGTTCACCCCTCCACTTT
CDR3aa: CASSHQTGVRSPLHF

j_gene: TRBJ1-5
v_gene: TRBV6-2/TRBV6-3
d_gene: NA
abundance: many
CDR3nt: TGTGCCAGCAGTCGCCGGGACTACCTACAGCCCCAGCATTTT
CDR3aa: CASSRRDYLQPQHF

j_gene: TRBJ1-2
v_gene: TRBV7-9
d_gene: TRBD1
abundance: many
CDR3nt: TGTGCCAGCTCCAGGGGGTCGTACGGCTACACCTTC
CDR3aa: CASSRGSYGYTF

j_gene: TRBJ2-3
v_gene: TRBV24-1
d_gene: NA
abundance: many
CDR3nt: TGTGCCACCAGTGATTCAGGGGTCACAGATACGCAGTATTTT
CDR3aa: CATSDSGVTDTQYF

j_gene: TRBJ2-2
v_gene: TRBV10-3
d_gene: NA
abundance: few
CDR3nt: TGTGCCATCAGTGAGACTACGTCAGGAAACAGGGAGCTGTTTTTT
CDR3aa: CAISETTSGNRELFF

j_gene: TRBJ1-1
v_gene: TRBV6-5
d_gene: TRBD1
abundance: NA
CDR3nt: TGTGCCAGCAGCCGGGACAGAATGAACACTGAAGCTTTCTTT
CDR3aa: CASSRDRMNTEAFF

j_gene: TRBJ2-2
v_gene: TRBV20-1
d_gene: TRBD2
abundance: NA
CDR3nt: TGCAGTGCTAGAGAGTCTGGGCGGGGGGGCGTTCCCCGGGAGCTGTTTTTT
CDR3aa: CSARESGRGGVPRELFF

j_gene: TRBJ1-1
v_gene: TRBV20-1
d_gene: NA
abundance: NA
CDR3nt: TGCAGTGCTAGGATGCAGGGGAGGGAGATGAACACTGAAGCTTTCTTT
CDR3aa: CSARMQGREMNTEAFF

j_gene: TRBJ2-2
v_gene: TRBV6-6
d_gene: NA
abundance: few
CDR3nt: TGTGCCAGCAGTTACCCGGGAACCGGGGAGCTGTTTTTT
CDR3aa: CASSYPGTGELFF

j_gene: TRBJ2-3
v_gene: TRBV18
d_gene: TRBD2
abundance: few
CDR3nt: TGTGCCAGCTCACTCGGGGGGGCCTGGCGAGATACGCAGTATTTT
CDR3aa: CASSLGGAWRDTQYF

j_gene: TRBJ1-5
v_gene: TRBV20-1
d_gene: TRBD1
abundance: NA
CDR3nt: TGCAGTGCATCACCCGCCGGGACAGGGAATCAGCCCCAGCATTTT
CDR3aa: CSASPAGTGNQPQHF

j_gene: TRBJ2-7
v_gene: TRBV12-3/TRBV12-4
d_gene: TRBD1
abundance: many
CDR3nt: TGTGCCAGCAGGAGATCAGGGGGCGCGGGCGGCGAGCAGTACTTC
CDR3aa: CASRRSGGAGGEQYF

j_gene: TRBJ2-4
v_gene: TRBV7-2
d_gene: NA
abundance: NA
CDR3nt: TGTGCCAGCAGCTTATTAGGTACCCTCGGAAACATTCAGTACTTC
CDR3aa: CASSLLGTLGNIQYF

j_gene: TRBJ1-1
v_gene: TRBV29-1
d_gene: TRBD1
abundance: many
CDR3nt: TGCAGCGTTGATAAACTGGGACAGGGTGAGGGTGAAGCTTTCTTT
CDR3aa: CSVDKLGQGEGEAFF

j_gene: TRBJ1-4
v_gene: TRBV11-2
d_gene: TRBD1
abundance: few
CDR3nt: TGTGCCAGCAGCTTAGCAGGGGGCTGGGGTGAAAAACTGTTTTTT
CDR3aa: CASSLAGGWGEKLFF

j_gene: TRBJ1-2
v_gene: TRBV10-3
d_gene: NA
abundance: many
CDR3nt: TGTGCCATCAGTGAGTCCATAACCGAATTCAACTATGGCTACACCTTC
CDR3aa: CAISESITEFNYGYTF

j_gene: TRBJ1-6
v_gene: TRBV27
d_gene: TRBD1
abundance: many
CDR3nt: TGTGCCAGCAGTGTGGGACAGGGGATTCCACCCCTCCACTTT
CDR3aa: CASSVGQGIPPLHF

j_gene: TRBJ1-1
v_gene: TRBV29-1
d_gene: NA
abundance: NA
CDR3nt: TGCAGCGCTGACGGACATGAAGCTTTCTTT
CDR3aa: CSADGHEAFF

j_gene: TRBJ1-1
v_gene: TRBV5-6
d_gene: NA
abundance: many
CDR3nt: TGTGCCAGCAGCTTGTATTCGCTCGGTTTGAACACTGAAGCTTTCTTT
CDR3aa: CASSLYSLGLNTEAFF

j_gene: TRBJ2-1
v_gene: TRBV7-2
d_gene: NA
abundance: many
CDR3nt: TGTGCCAGCAGCTCCGCGGGCAATGAGCAGTTCTTC
CDR3aa: CASSSAGNEQFF

j_gene: TRBJ2-7
v_gene: TRBV27
d_gene: TRBD2
abundance: many
CDR3nt: TGTGCCAGCAGTTTATCGAGGACTAGCGGGGGGGCCTCCTCCTACGAGCAGTACTTC
CDR3aa: CASSLSRTSGGASSYEQYF

j_gene: TRBJ2-1
v_gene: TRBV28
d_gene: NA
abundance: few
CDR3nt: TGTGCCAGCAGTTTGGCCTCGTTCGGGGGAGGAGAGCAGTTCTTC
CDR3aa: CASSLASFGGGEQFF

j_gene: TRBJ2-7
v_gene: TRBV30
d_gene: NA
abundance: few
CDR3nt: TGTGCCTGGATTCCAACGGGAAATGGGTACGAGCAGTACTTC
CDR3aa: CAWIPTGNGYEQYF

j_gene: TRBJ2-1
v_gene: TRBV18
d_gene: TRBD2
abundance: NA
CDR3nt: TGTGCCAGCTCACCACCCTCGTGGCGGGGGGGCTACAATGAGCAGTTCTTC
CDR3aa: CASSPPSWRGGYNEQFF

j_gene: TRBJ2-1
v_gene: TRBV29-1
d_gene: NA
abundance: many
CDR3nt: TGCAGCGTTGAGCCAGGTCAAAGGCCGGGTGAGCAGTTCTTC
CDR3aa: CSVEPGQRPGEQFF

j_gene: TRBJ1-5
v_gene: TRBV20-1
d_gene: NA
abundance: once
CDR3nt: TGCAGTGCTAGAGGTGTAGGGGAGCGTAGCAATCAGCCCCAGCATTTT
CDR3aa: CSARGVGERSNQPQHF

j_gene: TRBJ2-3
v_gene: TRBV19
d_gene: NA
abundance: few
CDR3nt: TGTGCCAGTTCCCCGGGGGCTACAGATACGCAGTATTTT
CDR3aa: CASSPGATDTQYF

j_gene: TRBJ2-1
v_gene: TRBV14
d_gene: NA
abundance: many
CDR3nt: TGTGCCAGCAGTCCGCTTAAGGGCTCCTACAATGAGCAGTTCTTC
CDR3aa: CASSPLKGSYNEQFF

j_gene: TRBJ1-6
v_gene: TRBV11-2
d_gene: TRBD1
abundance: many
CDR3nt: TGTGCCAGCAGCTTGGCAGGGGGATATGGAGATTCACCCCTCCACTTT
CDR3aa: CASSLAGGYGDSPLHF

j_gene: TRBJ1-5
v_gene: TRBV6-6
d_gene: NA
abundance: many
CDR3nt: TGTGCCAGCAGTTCGCACCTGTATAGCAATCAGCCCCAGCATTTT
CDR3aa: CASSSHLYSNQPQHF

j_gene: TRBJ2-7
v_gene: TRBV5-6
d_gene: TRBD2
abundance: NA
CDR3nt: TGTGCCAGCAGCTTTGTTCTAGCGGGGGCCTACGAGCAGTACTTC
CDR3aa: CASSFVLAGAYEQYF

j_gene: TRBJ2-1
v_gene: TRBV5-1
d_gene: NA
abundance: many
CDR3nt: TGCGCCAGCAGCTTGGTCGATGAGCAGTTCTTC
CDR3aa: CASSLVDEQFF

j_gene: TRBJ1-1
v_gene: TRBV7-9
d_gene: NA
abundance: NA
CDR3nt: TGTGCCAGCAGCTTAGACGACAGCGGGGGAGCTTTCTTT
CDR3aa: CASSLDDSGGAFF

j_gene: TRBJ2-2
v_gene: TRBV12-3/TRBV12-4
d_gene: NA
abundance: few
CDR3nt: TGTGCCAGCACTCCCGGGGACACCGGGGAGCTGTTTTTT
CDR3aa: CASTPGDTGELFF

j_gene: TRBJ2-7
v_gene: TRBV6-2/TRBV6-3
d_gene: NA
abundance: many
CDR3nt: TGTGCCAGCACCTCCTTCCTCGAGCAGTACTTC
CDR3aa: CASTSFLEQYF

j_gene: TRBJ1-1
v_gene: TRBV11-2
d_gene: NA
abundance: few
CDR3nt: TGTGCCAGCAGCTTAGGAGTAGGCGCTGAAGCTTTCTTT
CDR3aa: CASSLGVGAEAFF

j_gene: TRBJ2-6
v_gene: TRBV3-1
d_gene: NA
abundance: few
CDR3nt: TGTGCCAGCAGCCATCACGAGCCTGGGGCCAACGTCCTGACTTTC
CDR3aa: CASSHHEPGANVLTF

j_gene: TRBJ2-3
v_gene: TRBV20-1
d_gene: TRBD2
abundance: many
CDR3nt: TGCAGTGCTAGAGTCGTTGGCGGGGGGCCTTGGAGTAAAGATACGCAGTATTTT
CDR3aa: CSARVVGGGPWSKDTQYF

j_gene: TRBJ2-7
v_gene: TRBV6-1
d_gene: TRBD1
abundance: few
CDR3nt: TGTGCCAGCAGTGCCGGGACAGGGGGCTCCTACGAGCAGTACTTC
CDR3aa: CASSAGTGGSYEQYF

j_gene: TRBJ2-2
v_gene: TRBV6-1
d_gene: NA
abundance: many
CDR3nt: TGTGCCAGCAGTAGTAAAACCGGGGAGCTGTTTTTT
CDR3aa: CASSSKTGELFF

j_gene: TRBJ1-5
v_gene: TRBV19
d_gene: NA
abundance: NA
CDR3nt: TGTGCCAGTAGTATCAGGAGGGGAGGAGGGGAACAGCCCCAGCATTTT
CDR3aa: CASSIRRGGGEQPQHF

j_gene: TRBJ2-4
v_gene: TRBV29-1
d_gene: TRBD2
abundance: NA
CDR3nt: TGCAGCGTTCGAATAGCGGGGGATCTAGCCAAAAACATTCAGTACTTC
CDR3aa: CSVRIAGDLAKNIQYF

j_gene: TRBJ1-3
v_gene: TRBV12-3/TRBV12-4
d_gene: NA
abundance: few
CDR3nt: TGTGCCAGCAGTCGGGCACTAACCTCTGGAAACACCATATATTTT
CDR3aa: CASSRALTSGNTIYF

j_gene: TRBJ1-2
v_gene: TRBV5-1
d_gene: NA
abundance: few
CDR3nt: TGCGCCAGTAGCAGCCTATATAACTATGGCTACACCTTC
CDR3aa: CASSSLYNYGYTF

j_gene: TRBJ1-5
v_gene: TRBV6-2/TRBV6-3
d_gene: NA
abundance: many
CDR3nt: TGTGCCAGCAGCCCTGATTTGCGAGGGGCATATCAGCCCCAGCATTTT
CDR3aa: CASSPDLRGAYQPQHF